This T cell receptor (beta chain) was profiled in a study of cytomegalovirus exposure and HLA in healthy donors. The CDR3 totals 15 residues. With 1 base clipped from V and 4 bases from J, the junction kept 6 bases outside the gene matches. CDR1 is MGHRA, CDR2 YSYEKL, per germline. A multiplex PCR was run with 60 Vbeta primers and 13 Jbeta primers. Here immunoSEQ multiplex PCR was the method, and the copy in TCRdb shows in-frame clones only, minus some. There are 150,000 to 200,000 clones in the sample; about 85% occur only once, and 2.5% to 3% lies in the top ten. In this sample, this clone turned up once.

Material for sequencing was PBMCs. The receptor comes from a man aged 30 to 39 in good health and CMV-seropositive. V gene TRBV4-1 combines with J gene TRBJ2-7; 8 bases map to TRBD2. The CDR3 nucleotides read TGCGCCAGCAGCCAAGTTCGAGCGGGAGTGTACGAGCAGTACTTC. This codes for CASSQVRAGVYEQYF.